The clone carrying this T cell receptor (beta chain) was counted at least ten times. V lost 2 bases to trimming and J lost 0 bases; unmatched junction nucleotides: 5. Looked up from germline, CDR1 is SGHTA and CDR2 is FQGNSA. CDR3 length: 16 residues. These data are taken from a study of T cell repertoires in cytomegalovirus infection. TCRdb fed the reads into MiXCR, producing one record per CDR3 protein. The sample contains 250,000 or so distinct CDR3 sequences, more than 15% of which appear only once. The TCR was taken from a human donor in good health (CMV status not recorded). Some clones in this sample may be carry-over from other donors' samples. Input material: CD8+ T cells from PBMCs. The chain recombines TRBV7-2 with TRBJ2-7; 9 positions match TRBD1. The chain's CDR3 is CASSLSGTGFSYEQYF. In DNA, the CDR3 is TGTGCCAGCAGCTTATCCGGGACAGGGTTCTCCTACGAGCAGTACTTC.